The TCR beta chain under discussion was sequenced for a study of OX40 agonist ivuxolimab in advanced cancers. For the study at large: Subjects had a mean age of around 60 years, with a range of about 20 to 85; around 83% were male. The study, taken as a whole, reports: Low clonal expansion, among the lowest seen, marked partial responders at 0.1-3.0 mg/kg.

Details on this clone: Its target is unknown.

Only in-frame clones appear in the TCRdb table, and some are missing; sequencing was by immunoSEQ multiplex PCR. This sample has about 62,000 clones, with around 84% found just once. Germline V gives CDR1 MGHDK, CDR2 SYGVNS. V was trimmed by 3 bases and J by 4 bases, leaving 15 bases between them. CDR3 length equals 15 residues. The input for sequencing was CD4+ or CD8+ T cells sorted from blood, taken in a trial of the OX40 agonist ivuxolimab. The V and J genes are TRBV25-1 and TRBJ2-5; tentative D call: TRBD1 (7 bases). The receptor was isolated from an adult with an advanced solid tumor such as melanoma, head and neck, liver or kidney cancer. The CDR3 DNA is TGTGCCAGCAGTGACTACAGGGGAGGACGAGAGACCCAGTACTTC. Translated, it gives CASSDYRGGRETQYF.